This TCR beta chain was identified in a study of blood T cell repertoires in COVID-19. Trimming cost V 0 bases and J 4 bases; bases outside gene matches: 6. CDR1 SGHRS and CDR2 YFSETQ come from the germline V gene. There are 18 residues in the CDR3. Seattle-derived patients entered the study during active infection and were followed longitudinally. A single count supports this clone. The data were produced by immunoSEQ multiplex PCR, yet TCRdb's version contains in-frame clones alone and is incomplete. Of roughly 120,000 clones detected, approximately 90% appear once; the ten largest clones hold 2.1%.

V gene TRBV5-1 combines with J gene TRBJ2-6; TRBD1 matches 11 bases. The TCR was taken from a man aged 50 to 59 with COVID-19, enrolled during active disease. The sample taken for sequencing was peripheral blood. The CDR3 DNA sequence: TGCGCCAGCAGCTTGGGAGGACAGGGGGCAGCCGGGGCCAACGTCCTGACTTTC. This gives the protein CASSLGGQGAAGANVLTF.